This is a list of T cell receptor beta chains from one sample in a study of T cell responses to AZD1222 COVID-19 vaccine. Sequencing used immunoSEQ multiplex PCR; TCRdb keeps in-frame clones, though not all of them. This sample yields 100,000 to 150,000 clones, of which 80% to 90% are seen a single time; more than 9% belongs to the top ten. Sample: peripheral blood, taken on day 0 of AZD1222 vaccination. These receptors were taken from an adult in good health. CDR3s include the opening cysteine and the closing phenylalanine or tryptophan. D genes are given only for firm matches. Not all rows give a size; the values are once, few, many and, for expanded clones, a class.

v_call	clone_size	j_call	d_call	cdr3_length	cdr3_aa	cdr3_nt
TRBV5-1	NA	TRBJ2-5	NA	12	CASSLGQETQYF	TGCGCCAGCAGCTTGGGCCAAGAGACCCAGTACTTC
TRBV23-1	once	TRBJ2-1	NA	17	CASSQRRAFRGGCEQFF	TGCGCCAGCAGTCAAAGAAGGGCGTTTAGGGGGGGCTGTGAGCAGTTCTTC
TRBV12-3/TRBV12-4	NA	TRBJ1-4	NA	12	CASSFQARQVTF	TGTGCCAGCAGCTTTCAAGCCCGACAGGTTACTTTT
TRBV9	NA	TRBJ2-1	TRBD2	17	CASSPGGSGRAYNEQFF	TGTGCCAGCAGCCCCGGGGGTAGCGGGAGGGCTTACAATGAGCAGTTCTTC
TRBV7-9	NA	TRBJ2-1	TRBD2	16	CASSFTGLAGEVEQFF	TGTGCCAGCAGCTTTACGGGACTAGCGGGAGAGGTTGAGCAGTTCTTC
TRBV5-1	NA	TRBJ1-5	TRBD1	15	CASSLETGDNQPQHF	TGCGCCAGCAGCTTGGAGACAGGGGACAATCAGCCCCAGCATTTT
TRBV5-4	NA	TRBJ2-7	TRBD2	15	CASSYSGARSYEQYF	TGTGCCAGCAGCTATAGCGGGGCCCGCTCCTACGAGCAGTACTTC
TRBV28	once	TRBJ2-7	TRBD2	14	CASSLSGLAVEQYF	TGTGCCAGCAGTTTATCCGGACTAGCGGTCGAGCAGTACTTC
TRBV5-1	NA	TRBJ2-3	TRBD1	15	CASSLRQGEIDTQYF	TGCGCCAGCAGCTTGAGACAGGGAGAGATAGATACGCAGTATTTT
TRBV6-1	NA	TRBJ2-7	TRBD1	17	CASSEGQSGGLKRRQYF	TGTGCCAGCAGTGAAGGTCAGTCAGGGGGCTTGAAAAGACGGCAGTACTTC
TRBV6-5	NA	TRBJ1-2	NA	13	CASNGDTNYGYTF	TGTGCCAGCAACGGGGATACTAACTATGGCTACACCTTC
TRBV5-4	NA	TRBJ2-5	NA	13	CASRMGIQETQYF	TGTGCCAGCAGGATGGGAATCCAAGAGACCCAGTACTTC
TRBV28	few	TRBJ2-7	TRBD1	13	CASLPDRTYEQYF	TGTGCCAGCCTCCCGGACAGGACCTACGAGCAGTACTTC
TRBV4-1	NA	TRBJ1-4	TRBD1	15	CASSSPGTGMEKLFF	TGCGCCAGCAGCTCCCCCGGGACAGGGATGGAAAAACTGTTTTTT
TRBV10-3	NA	TRBJ1-1	NA	14	CAISGGRVNTEAFF	TGTGCCATCAGTGGGGGCAGAGTGAACACTGAAGCTTTCTTT